The source of this T cell receptor beta chain is a study of cytomegalovirus exposure and HLA in healthy donors. This clone turned up a few times. What it recognizes is unknown. The study ran its PCR with 60 Vbeta and 13 Jbeta primers. The assay was immunoSEQ multiplex PCR, and TCRdb's table has in-frame clones only and misses some. The sample shows about 130,000 clones, more than 80% of them seen only once. Study-level results: TCR beta sequences reportedly predicted the HLA-A and HLA-B alleles of most subjects accurately.

Per germline, CDR1 MNHEY and CDR2 SVGAGI. V shed 6 bases, J shed 8 bases, and the junction held 15 bases outside the gene matches. The CDR3 runs 15 residues. The sequence was collected from a man aged 40-55 years in good health and CMV-seronegative. The chain carries TRBV6-5 and TRBJ1-2; 7 nucleotides agree with TRBD1. Input material: PBMCs. The CDR3 spells CASRRGDRVRSGYTF. In nucleotides, the CDR3 is TGTGCCAGCAGGCGTGGCGACAGGGTCCGTTCCGGCTACACCTTC.